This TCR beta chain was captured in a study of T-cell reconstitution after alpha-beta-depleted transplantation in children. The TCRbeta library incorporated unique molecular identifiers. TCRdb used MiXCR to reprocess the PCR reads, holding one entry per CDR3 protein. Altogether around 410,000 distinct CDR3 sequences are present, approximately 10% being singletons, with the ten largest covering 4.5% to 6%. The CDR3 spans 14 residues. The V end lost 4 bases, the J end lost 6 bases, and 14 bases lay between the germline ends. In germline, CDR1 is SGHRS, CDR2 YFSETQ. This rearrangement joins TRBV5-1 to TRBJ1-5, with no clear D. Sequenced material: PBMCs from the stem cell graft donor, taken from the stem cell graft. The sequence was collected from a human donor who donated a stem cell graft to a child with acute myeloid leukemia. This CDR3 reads CASSPGTTLQPQHF. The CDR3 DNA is TGCGCCAGCAGCCCGGGAACCACGCTTCAGCCCCAGCATTTT.